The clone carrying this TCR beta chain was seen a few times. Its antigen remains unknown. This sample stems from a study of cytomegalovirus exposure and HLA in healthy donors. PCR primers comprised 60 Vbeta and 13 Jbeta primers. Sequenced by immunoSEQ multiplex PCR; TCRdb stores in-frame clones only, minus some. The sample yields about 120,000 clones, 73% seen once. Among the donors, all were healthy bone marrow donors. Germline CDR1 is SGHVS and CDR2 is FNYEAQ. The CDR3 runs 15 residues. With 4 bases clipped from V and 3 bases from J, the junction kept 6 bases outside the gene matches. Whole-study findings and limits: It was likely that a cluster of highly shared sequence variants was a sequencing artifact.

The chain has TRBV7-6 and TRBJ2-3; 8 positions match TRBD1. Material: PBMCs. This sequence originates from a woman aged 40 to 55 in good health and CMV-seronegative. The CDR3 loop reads CASSSGQGQTDTQYF. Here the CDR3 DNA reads TGTGCCAGCAGCTCCGGACAGGGACAGACAGATACGCAGTATTTT.